Here is one T cell receptor beta chain with its context. The CDR3 runs to 14 residues. V shed 0 bases and J shed 6 bases, with 10 bases lying between them. The germline gives CDR1 SGHAT, CDR2 FQNNGV. This sample stems from a study of T-cell reconstitution after alpha-beta-depleted transplantation in children. This sample's TCRbeta library carried unique molecular identifier barcodes. A single record per CDR3 protein comes from TCRdb applying MiXCR to the PCR reads. The sample lists more than 250,000 distinct CDR3 sequences; almost 10% were seen once. This receptor was taken from a human donor who donated a stem cell graft to a child with SCID. Source: PBMCs from the stem cell graft donor, taken from the stem cell graft. The chain carries TRBV11-2 and TRBJ2-3, with D perhaps matching TRBD2 (5 bases). For the CDR3, the DNA is TGTGCCAGCAGCTTAGACGGCGGGTACGATACGCAGTATTTT. Translated: CASSLDGGYDTQYF.